The 5 T cell receptor beta chains given below trace back to one sample, sequenced in a study of T cell repertoires in cytomegalovirus infection. TCRdb independently ran MiXCR on the reads; one entry per CDR3 protein. The data hold fewer than 1,000,000 distinct CDR3 sequences, with 31% observed a single time. Their antigens are not known. Sequenced material: cultured CD8+ T cells from PBMCs, taken from culture after CMV antigen stimulation. The source of these receptors is a human donor in good health (CMV status not recorded). Some clones in this sample may be carry-over from other donors' samples.

V is TRBV6-1 and J is TRBJ2-3; 8 bases are shared with TRBD1. V dropped 6 bases and J dropped 3; count of bases not matched to a gene: 14. The germline V gene has CDR1 MNHNS and CDR2 SASEGT. The CDR3 sequence is 17 residues long. The CDR3 bases are TGTGCCAGCAGCTCTCAGACAGGGGAATCTTGGACAGATACGCAGTATTTT. This gives the protein CASSSQTGESWTDTQYF.

The chain employs TRBV12-3 or TRBV12-4 and TRBJ1-5, with D unclear. Trimming cost V 3 bases and J 3 bases, with 9 bases left between them. The CDR3 sequence is 14 residues long. CDR3 DNA: TGTGCCAGCAGTTTCAAAGTCCACAATCAGCCCCAGCATTTT. Translation gives CASSFKVHNQPQHF.

The chain uses TRBV2 and TRBJ1-4, with D perhaps matching TRBD1 (5 bases). This CDR3 contains 12 residues. Looked up from germline, CDR1 is SNHLY and CDR2 is FYNNEI. Trimming pared 10 bases from V and 10 bases from J, leaving 16 bases between. CDR3 in amino acids: CATQGHLGKLFF. CDR3 sequence (DNA): TGTGCCACCCAGGGCCATCTAGGAAAACTGTTTTTT.

J is TRBJ2-2 and V is TRBV15; tentatively, D is TRBD2 (6 bases). The CDR3 loop spans 14 amino acids. V lost 6 bases, J lost 3 bases, and 11 bases lay in between. Germline CDR1 is LNHNV and CDR2 is YYDKDF (reference sequence). CDR3 protein: CATRLAGDTGELFF. DNA of the CDR3: TGTGCCACCAGACTAGCAGGAGACACCGGGGAGCTGTTTTTT.

The rearrangement uses TRBV6-1 and TRBJ1-2; TRBD1 matches 7 bases. This CDR3 region has 15 residues. The germline V gene has CDR1 MNHNS and CDR2 SASEGT. V lost 4 bases, J lost 4 bases, and 9 bases stayed unmatched. The CDR3, as DNA: TGTGCCAGCAGTGCCTATAGGACAGGTGCCTATGGCTACACCTTC. Amino acids: CASSAYRTGAYGYTF.